The present T cell receptor (beta chain) was sequenced within a study of blood T cell repertoires in COVID-19. As for the study in general: Italy, Spain and the United States were the sources of the convalescent and acute COVID-19 samples. From T cells, B-cell-depleted T cells, or PBMCs came the material, which was cDNA or gDNA.

V trimming: 6 bases; J trimming: 4 bases; junction bases outside the gene matches: 3. CDR1 and CDR2 from the germline V gene are ENHRY and SYGVKD. CDR3 length equals 13 residues. This clone was seen only once. Original handling: The authors estimated nucleated cell counts from reference gene primer amplification. Produced via immunoSEQ multiplex PCR; TCRdb's table is partial and in-frame only. V and J calls and clone size are given by that table; D and trimming were obtained from the DNA. The sample comprises 140,000 to 150,000 clones, more than 60% of which are singletons, and more than 1.5% rests with the top ten.

The sequence was collected from a woman between 55 and 75 years old with acute or convalescent COVID-19. The chain couples TRBV10-3 to TRBJ1-3; the match to TRBD1 covers 7 bases. The sample consisted of peripheral blood. CDR3 loop: CAISLGQGNTIYF. As DNA, the CDR3 is TGTGCCATCAGCCTGGGACAGGGAAACACCATATATTTT.